This T cell receptor (beta chain) was found in a study of cytomegalovirus exposure and HLA in healthy donors. A word on this clone: What it binds is unknown.

The V gene's germline CDR1 is SEHNR and CDR2 FQNEAQ (reference sequence). Trimming removed 5 bases from V and 2 bases from J, with 22 bases in between. CDR3 length: 17 residues. Study observations and caveats: The study labeled more than 150 TCR beta chains cytomegalovirus-associated.

The PCR contained 60 Vbeta and 13 Jbeta primers. TCRdb's copy holds only in-frame clones and misses some; the assay was immunoSEQ multiplex PCR. The repertoire consists of fewer than 90,000 clones, with 55% to 80% occurring once and the leading ten covering 7.5% to 8%. The chain joins TRBV7-9 to TRBJ2-7, with a weak D call TRBD1 (6 bases). The sequencing sample was made of PBMCs. The source is a man aged 40-49 years in good health and CMV-seropositive. The CDR3 region has the DNA TGTGCCAGCAGCCTAATACAGGGTATCGGTGTAACCTACGAGCAGTACTTC. Its translation: CASSLIQGIGVTYEQYF. The complete variable domain, with remaining parts taken from reference TRBV7-9 and TRBJ2-7, reads DTGVSQNPRHKITKRGQNVTFRCDPISEHNRLYWYRQTLGQGPEFLTYFQNEAQLEKSRLLSDRFSAERPKGSFSTLEIQRTEQGDSAMYLCASSLIQGIGVTYEQYFGPGTRLTVT.